The rows below give T cell receptor beta chains drawn from one sample of a study of blood T cells in healthy people across ages. In TCRdb, the 5' RACE reads were re-called with MiXCR into one record per CDR3 protein. This sample has 1 million or so distinct CDR3 sequences, with about 25% found just once. The same specimen was also included in a second study, on T cells of mothers and their children.

The sequenced sample was blood. The receptors come from a girl aged 2-9 years in good health. Both conserved end residues are part of each CDR3. D genes are given only for firm matches. Not all rows give a size; the values are once, few, many and, for expanded clones, a class.

cdr3_aa: CASSLARIAKNIQYF; cdr3_nt: TGTGCCAGCAGCTTGGCCCGGATAGCCAAAAACATTCAGTACTTC; j_call: TRBJ2-4; d_call: .; clone_size: few; v_call: TRBV7-2
cdr3_aa: CASSPGKKDTEAFF; cdr3_nt: TGTGCCAGCAGCCCAGGGAAGAAGGACACTGAAGCTTTCTTT; j_call: TRBJ1-1; d_call: .; clone_size: few; v_call: TRBV12-3/TRBV12-4
cdr3_aa: CASRFDTQYF; cdr3_nt: TGTGCCAGCAGATTCGATACGCAGTATTTT; j_call: TRBJ2-3; d_call: .; clone_size: .; v_call: TRBV6-1
cdr3_aa: CASSPQWNRNTIYF; cdr3_nt: TGTGCCAGCAGCCCTCAGTGGAACCGAAACACCATATATTTT; j_call: TRBJ1-3; d_call: .; clone_size: .; v_call: TRBV28
cdr3_aa: CASSLSAGVGTQYF; cdr3_nt: TGTGCCAGCAGTTTGTCGGCGGGAGTCGGTACGCAGTATTTT; j_call: TRBJ2-3; d_call: TRBD2; clone_size: .; v_call: TRBV12-3/TRBV12-4
cdr3_aa: CSVEPRQAFF; cdr3_nt: TGCAGCGTTGAACCTAGGCAGGCTTTCTTT; j_call: TRBJ1-1; d_call: .; clone_size: few; v_call: TRBV29-1
cdr3_aa: CASSNRGFGLETQYF; cdr3_nt: TGTGCCAGCAGTAACAGAGGATTTGGGCTGGAGACCCAGTACTTC; j_call: TRBJ2-5; d_call: .; clone_size: few; v_call: TRBV6-5
cdr3_aa: CASSIGTEETQYF; cdr3_nt: TGTGCCAGCAGCATCGGAACAGAAGAGACCCAGTACTTC; j_call: TRBJ2-5; d_call: .; clone_size: few; v_call: TRBV5-6
cdr3_aa: CSASPNDLLTDTQYF; cdr3_nt: TGCAGTGCTAGCCCGAACGATTTACTCACAGATACGCAGTATTTT; j_call: TRBJ2-3; d_call: .; clone_size: few; v_call: TRBV20-1
cdr3_aa: CASSQAPNNEQFF; cdr3_nt: TGCGCCAGCAGCCAAGCCCCAAACAATGAGCAGTTCTTC; j_call: TRBJ2-1; d_call: .; clone_size: few; v_call: TRBV4-1
cdr3_aa: CASSLGVTGGFYEQYF; cdr3_nt: TGTGCCAGCAGCTTAGGGGTGACAGGGGGCTTCTACGAGCAGTACTTC; j_call: TRBJ2-7; d_call: TRBD1; clone_size: .; v_call: TRBV7-9
cdr3_aa: CSVEDSEQYF; cdr3_nt: TGCAGCGTTGAAGATTCCGAGCAGTACTTC; j_call: TRBJ2-7; d_call: .; clone_size: .; v_call: TRBV29-1
cdr3_aa: CASSLDKGNPYF; cdr3_nt: TGTGCCAGCAGCTTAGATAAGGGGAACCCATACTTC; j_call: TRBJ2-5; d_call: .; clone_size: .; v_call: TRBV7-8
cdr3_aa: CASSVGILGTQYF; cdr3_nt: TGTGCCAGCAGCGTAGGTATTCTGGGTACGCAGTATTTT; j_call: TRBJ2-3; d_call: .; clone_size: few; v_call: TRBV9
cdr3_aa: CSAGIAGPTYEQYF; cdr3_nt: TGCAGTGCTGGGATAGCGGGGCCGACCTACGAGCAGTACTTC; j_call: TRBJ2-7; d_call: TRBD2; clone_size: .; v_call: TRBV20-1
cdr3_aa: CSVPGVPEAFF; cdr3_nt: TGCAGCGTACCCGGGGTCCCTGAAGCTTTCTTT; j_call: TRBJ1-1; d_call: .; clone_size: few; v_call: TRBV29-1
cdr3_aa: CASSKLGTSGSPMYF; cdr3_nt: TGTGCCAGCAGCAAACTCGGGACTAGCGGGAGTCCTATGTACTTC; j_call: TRBJ2-7; d_call: TRBD2; clone_size: .; v_call: TRBV3-1
cdr3_aa: CASSFTPGGGYGYTF; cdr3_nt: TGTGCCAGCAGCTTTACCCCGGGGGGGGGCTATGGCTACACCTTC; j_call: TRBJ1-2; d_call: .; clone_size: .; v_call: TRBV7-3